Below are 13 T cell receptor beta chains sequenced from a single sample in a study of post-analysis software for immune sequencing data. No antigen is known for these receptors. Study-wide findings and caveats: There were roughly 5 TRBV segments more frequent in patients than controls, and TRBV5-6, TRBV5-1 and TRBV20-1 were among them.

Unique molecular identifiers featured in each of the TCR beta cDNA libraries. TCRdb reprocessed the PCR reads with MiXCR, giving one entry per CDR3 protein. Counted here are around 250,000 distinct CDR3 sequences, 36% occurring once; the ten biggest clones make up under 5.5%. Sequenced material: blood. These TCRs come from a girl between 10 and 17 years old with multiple sclerosis.

The genes are TRBV12-3 or TRBV12-4 and TRBJ1-1; D may be TRBD1 (5 bases). V dropped 5 bases and J dropped 7 bases, with 17 bases sitting between them. The CDR3 spans 14 residues. The CDR3 loop is CASSPGGGVGEAFF. Here the CDR3 DNA reads TGTGCCAGCAGTCCCGGCGGAGGGGTAGGTGAAGCTTTCTTT.

The chain couples TRBV6-1 to TRBJ2-7; tentatively, D is TRBD2 (6 bases). From germline, CDR1 is MNHNS and CDR2 SASEGT. CDR3 length: 14 amino acids. With 6 bases removed from V and 6 bases from J, the gap between germline ends came to 18 bases. The CDR3 nucleotides read TGTGCCAGCAGCCCGGACGAGACTAGTTCCGAGCAGTACTTC. As protein: CASSPDETSSEQYF.

This clonotype occurred a few times. This chain uses TRBV3-1 with TRBJ2-2; tentative D call: TRBD1 (6 bases). This CDR3 has 15 amino acids. The V gene lost 4 bases and the J gene lost 4 bases, with 13 bases spanning the gap. Germline V gene sequence: CDR1 LGHDT, CDR2 YNNKEL (reference sequence). This chain's CDR3 is CASSLFRGGTGELFF. Here the CDR3 DNA reads TGTGCCAGCAGCCTATTCAGGGGCGGCACCGGGGAGCTGTTTTTT. The full variable domain, rest sourced from reference TRBV3-1 and TRBJ2-2, is DTAVSQTPKYLVTQMGNDKSIKCEQNLGHDTMYWYKQDSKKFLKIMFSYNNKELIINETVPNRFSPKSPDKAHLNLHINSLELGDSAVYFCASSLFRGGTGELFFGEGSRLTVL.

This clonotype was observed at least ten times. The gene calls are TRBV3-1 and TRBJ2-1, with 7 bases lining up with TRBD2. This CDR3 has 15 amino acids. Germline CDR1 is LGHDT and CDR2 is YNNKEL (reference sequence). V gave up 3 bases and J gave up 4 bases; unmatched junction bases: 6. In DNA, the CDR3 is TGTGCCAGCAGCCAGAACGCACTAGCGTACAATGAGCAGTTCTTC. This codes for CASSQNALAYNEQFF.

This clonotype was found a few times. The chain uses TRBV6-5 and TRBJ2-7; 8 positions match TRBD1. V lost 6 bases and J lost 2; bases outside the gene matches: 6. The CDR3 extends over 14 amino acids. CDR1 MNHEY and CDR2 SVGAGI come from the germline V gene. CDR3 sequence: CASSRAGQAYEQYF. The CDR3 nucleotides read TGTGCCAGCAGCCGCGCGGGACAGGCCTACGAGCAGTACTTC.

This clonotype was seen ten or more times. The J gene is TRBJ2-1, the V gene TRBV9, with TRBD2 identical over 10 bases. Germline trimming cut 0 bases from V and 2 bases from J; bases unmatched to any gene: 2. Germline CDR1 SGDLS, CDR2 YYNGEE. The CDR3 spans 16 residues. CDR3 bases: TGTGCCAGCAGCGTAGATCTAGCGGGGGCCTACAATGAGCAGTTCTTC. Its translation is CASSVDLAGAYNEQFF. Combining the CDR3 with reference TRBV9 and TRBJ2-1 gives the whole variable domain DSGVTQTPKHLITATGQRVTLRCSPRSGDLSVYWYQQSLDQGLQFLIQYYNGEERAKGNILERFSAQQFPDLHSELNLSSLELGDSALYFCASSVDLAGAYNEQFFGPGTRLTVL.

This clonotype has ten or more counts. The rearrangement joins TRBV20-1 to TRBJ2-1; the D is unclear. V was pared by 5 bases and J by 5 bases, with 22 bases between. The CDR3 covers 16 residues. Germline V gene data show CDR1 as DFQATT and CDR2 as SNEGSKA (reference sequence). The CDR3 here is CSAAAPQRTSDNEQFF. In DNA form, the CDR3 reads TGCAGTGCTGCAGCACCGCAGCGAACCTCAGACAATGAGCAGTTCTTC.

The sample holds many counts of this clonotype. This chain connects TRBV5-6 to TRBJ1-5, with D uncertain. The V and J ends lost 4 bases and 0 bases respectively, with 11 bases between them. Germline CDR1 and CDR2: SGHDT and YYEEEE. CDR3 length: 15 amino acids. The CDR3 protein is CASSLAGYSNQPQHF. The DNA for the CDR3 is TGTGCCAGCAGCCTCGCGGGATATAGCAATCAGCCCCAGCATTTT. The full variable domain, in which reference TRBV5-6 and TRBJ1-5 provide the parts outside the CDR3, is DAGVTQSPTHLIKTRGQQVTLRCSPKSGHDTVSWYQQALGQGPQFIFQYYEEEERQRGNFPDRFSGHQFPNYSSELNVNALLLGDSALYLCASSLAGYSNQPQHFGDGTRLSIL.

This clonotype was counted many times. The rearrangement uses TRBV7-9 and TRBJ2-1, with 9 bases identical to TRBD2. The CDR3 has 18 residues. Germline V gives CDR1 SEHNR, CDR2 FQNEAQ (reference sequence). V was pared by 1 base and J by 0 bases, with 7 bases of the junction left unmatched. The CDR3: CASSLVRLAVSSYNEQFF. Written as DNA, the CDR3 is TGTGCCAGCAGCTTAGTGCGACTAGCGGTTAGCTCCTACAATGAGCAGTTCTTC. Combining the CDR3 with reference TRBV7-9 and TRBJ2-1 gives the whole variable domain DTGVSQNPRHKITKRGQNVTFRCDPISEHNRLYWYRQTLGQGPEFLTYFQNEAQLEKSRLLSDRFSAERPKGSFSTLEIQRTEQGDSAMYLCASSLVRLAVSSYNEQFFGPGTRLTVL.

The chain has TRBV29-1 and TRBJ2-5; 8 nucleotides agree with TRBD1. The CDR3 consists of 11 residues. CDR1 is SQVTM and CDR2 is ANQGSEA in the germline V gene. V was pared by 7 bases and J by 4 bases, with 2 bases of the junction left unmatched. The CDR3 loop is CSGDRSETQYF. As DNA, the CDR3 is TGCAGCGGGGACAGGTCAGAGACCCAGTACTTC.

There are many counts of this clonotype. V and J are TRBV12-3 or TRBV12-4 and TRBJ2-1, with 9 bases matching TRBD2. The CDR3 extends over 17 amino acids. With V trimmed by 5 bases and J by 5 bases, 13 bases remained unmatched. CDR3 loop: CASSHEGAGGVNNEQFF. CDR3 nucleotide sequence: TGTGCCAGCAGTCATGAGGGTGCGGGAGGGGTCAACAATGAGCAGTTCTTC.

Ten or more counts support this clonotype. The chain uses TRBV10-3 and TRBJ2-7, with unresolved D. CDR1 and CDR2 (germline): ENHRY, SYGVKD. Trimming removed 10 bases from V and 3 bases from J, with 16 bases in between. The CDR3 has 13 amino acids. The CDR3 DNA sequence: TGTGCCACCTTAGACTGGCAGAGCTACGAGCAGTACTTC. As protein: CATLDWQSYEQYF.

This clonotype occurred many times. This chain connects TRBV25-1 to TRBJ2-3; D possibly corresponds to TRBD2 (5 bases). Trimming stripped 0 bases from V and 0 bases from J, with 16 bases between. The CDR3 contains 18 residues. CDR1 is MGHDK, CDR2 SYGVNS, per germline. CDR3: CASSEYSLARSSTDTQYF. Here the CDR3 DNA reads TGTGCCAGCAGTGAATATTCGCTAGCTCGATCTAGCACAGATACGCAGTATTTT.